This T cell receptor beta chain appears in the sequencing data of a study of T cell responses to AZD1222 COVID-19 vaccine. Study-wide findings and caveats: Donors were mostly white British, more females; clonal diversity possibly underestimated. Regions left unmutated in variants are reportedly the target of nearly half of spike-specific TCRs.

Concerning this clone itself: Its antigen is unidentified.

This CDR3 contains 15 residues. V gave up 1 base and J gave up 4 bases, with 13 bases separating them. CDR1 KGHSH and CDR2 LQKENI come from the germline V gene. Repertoires were generated with immunoSEQ multiplex PCR, while TCRdb's copy carries only in-frame clones and drops some. The sample includes 150,000 to 200,000 clones, more than 75% seen only once; the top ten take 20% to 30%. The chain couples TRBV18 to TRBJ2-5, with D perhaps being TRBD1 or TRBD2 (5 bases each). Sequencing was performed on peripheral blood, taken 28 days after the second AZD1222 dose. This TCR came from an adult who received the AZD1222 COVID-19 vaccine. For the CDR3, the DNA is TGTGCCAGCTCACCACGGGGGTCGGGGTTAGAGACCCAGTACTTC. Protein: CASSPRGSGLETQYF. Full variable domain (rest looked up from reference TRBV18 and TRBJ2-5): NAGVMQNPRHLVRRRGQEARLRCSPMKGHSHVYWYRQLPEEGLKFMVYLQKENIIDESGMPKERFSAEFPKEGPSILRIQQVVRGDSAAYFCASSPRGSGLETQYFGPGTRLLVL.